This is a list of T cell receptor beta chains from one sample in a study of T cell clonotyping in hematopoietic cell transplantation. Produced via immunoSEQ multiplex PCR; TCRdb's table is partial and in-frame only. In the table there are around 15,000 clones, just over 95% of which are singletons. The specimen was peripheral blood mononuclear cells, collected 30 days after allogeneic stem cell transplant. The receptors shown here come from a female patient in her forties or fifties who had an allogeneic stem cell transplant from an unrelated donor, so T cells may come from the graft donor. Some clones in this sample may be carry-over from other donors' samples. CDR3s include the opening cysteine and the closing phenylalanine or tryptophan. The D gene is left open where the match is weak. Expanded clones are given a class, and other clones once, few, many or no size at all.

j_gene: TRBJ2-7
v_gene: TRBV6-1
d_gene: TRBD2
abundance: once
CDR3nt: TGTGCCAGCAGTGAAATGAGCACTAGCGGCTCCTACTACGAGCAGTACTTC
CDR3aa: CASSEMSTSGSYYEQYF

j_gene: TRBJ2-5
v_gene: TRBV6-1
d_gene: NA
abundance: NA
CDR3nt: TGTGCCAGCAGTGAACGCGTGGCTCAGTACTTC
CDR3aa: CASSERVAQYF

j_gene: TRBJ2-5
v_gene: TRBV6-1
d_gene: NA
abundance: NA
CDR3nt: TGTGCCAGCAGTGGGGTTGGGACCCCGAGCGAGACCCAGTACTTC
CDR3aa: CASSGVGTPSETQYF

j_gene: TRBJ2-3
v_gene: TRBV29-1
d_gene: NA
abundance: once
CDR3nt: TGCAGCGTCGGCACCCGAAGGGGAACAGATACGCAGTATTTT
CDR3aa: CSVGTRRGTDTQYF

j_gene: TRBJ1-6
v_gene: TRBV5-1
d_gene: TRBD1
abundance: NA
CDR3nt: TGCGCCAGCAGCTTGTATTCACAGGGGTGGTCCTATAATTCACCCCTCCACTTT
CDR3aa: CASSLYSQGWSYNSPLHF

j_gene: TRBJ1-5
v_gene: TRBV2
d_gene: NA
abundance: NA
CDR3nt: TGTGCCAGCAGTGCTCGGTGGAATCAGCCCCAGCATTTT
CDR3aa: CASSARWNQPQHF

j_gene: TRBJ2-1
v_gene: TRBV5-1
d_gene: NA
abundance: NA
CDR3nt: TGCGCCAGCAGCCCTGGGGGGGGCGAAATCGATGAGCAGTTCTTC
CDR3aa: CASSPGGGEIDEQFF

j_gene: TRBJ2-1
v_gene: TRBV7-9
d_gene: NA
abundance: NA
CDR3nt: TGTGCCAGCAGCTGGCTGCAGTCCGGCAATGAGCAGTTCTTC
CDR3aa: CASSWLQSGNEQFF

j_gene: TRBJ1-6
v_gene: TRBV4-1
d_gene: NA
abundance: NA
CDR3nt: TGCGCCAGCAGCCAAGACCCTGGATATAATTCACCCCTCCACTTT
CDR3aa: CASSQDPGYNSPLHF

j_gene: TRBJ1-6
v_gene: TRBV30
d_gene: NA
abundance: NA
CDR3nt: TGTGCCTGGAGGTTTGGGAGCCAAAGAGGAAATTCACCCCTCCACTTT
CDR3aa: CAWRFGSQRGNSPLHF

j_gene: TRBJ2-7
v_gene: TRBV30
d_gene: NA
abundance: NA
CDR3nt: TGTGCCTGGGAGGGTAGAGGGGGCTACGAGCAGTACTTC
CDR3aa: CAWEGRGGYEQYF

j_gene: TRBJ1-2
v_gene: TRBV2
d_gene: NA
abundance: NA
CDR3nt: TGTGCCAGCAGTGAAGTACGACAGAGCTATGGCTACACCTTC
CDR3aa: CASSEVRQSYGYTF

j_gene: TRBJ1-1
v_gene: TRBV19
d_gene: NA
abundance: NA
CDR3nt: TGTGCCAGTCGAACAGTTAGTATCATGAACACTGAAGCTTTCTTT
CDR3aa: CASRTVSIMNTEAFF

j_gene: TRBJ1-6
v_gene: TRBV9
d_gene: NA
abundance: NA
CDR3nt: TGTGCCAGCAGCTCAGGAAATTCACCCCTCCACTTT
CDR3aa: CASSSGNSPLHF

j_gene: TRBJ1-2
v_gene: TRBV2
d_gene: NA
abundance: NA
CDR3nt: TGTGCCAGCAGTGACGAACAGTGGTATGGCTACACCTTC
CDR3aa: CASSDEQWYGYTF

j_gene: TRBJ1-1
v_gene: TRBV11-2
d_gene: NA
abundance: NA
CDR3nt: TGTGCCAGCAGCTTTTCCGCGAACACTGAAGCTTTCTTT
CDR3aa: CASSFSANTEAFF

j_gene: TRBJ1-2
v_gene: TRBV6-4
d_gene: NA
abundance: NA
CDR3nt: TGTGCCAGCAGTGACTCGAAGATAGGGCCTGGGTCTGGCTACACCTTC
CDR3aa: CASSDSKIGPGSGYTF

j_gene: TRBJ2-3
v_gene: TRBV9
d_gene: NA
abundance: NA
CDR3nt: TGTGCCAGCAGCGGGCCTCCGGGGCGATTAGATACGCAGTATTTT
CDR3aa: CASSGPPGRLDTQYF

j_gene: TRBJ2-5
v_gene: TRBV7-3
d_gene: TRBD1
abundance: NA
CDR3nt: TGTGCCAGCAGTCCTACAGGGGGGACGTCGCAGACCCAGTACTTC
CDR3aa: CASSPTGGTSQTQYF

j_gene: TRBJ1-1
v_gene: TRBV5-1
d_gene: NA
abundance: NA
CDR3nt: TGCGCCAGCAGTCCCTACCCCAACACTGAAGCTTTCTTT
CDR3aa: CASSPYPNTEAFF

j_gene: TRBJ2-6
v_gene: TRBV6-4
d_gene: NA
abundance: NA
CDR3nt: TGTGCCAGCAGTGAAGTCTCTGGGGCCAACGTCCTGACTTTC
CDR3aa: CASSEVSGANVLTF

j_gene: TRBJ1-4
v_gene: TRBV30
d_gene: NA
abundance: NA
CDR3nt: TGTGCCTGGAGTGTGAGTGGGGAAAAACTGTTTTTT
CDR3aa: CAWSVSGEKLFF

j_gene: TRBJ1-1
v_gene: TRBV6-6
d_gene: NA
abundance: NA
CDR3nt: TGTGCCAGCAGTTACTTAAAGGGCTGGAAGGACACTGAAGCTTTCTTT
CDR3aa: CASSYLKGWKDTEAFF

j_gene: TRBJ1-2
v_gene: TRBV6-5
d_gene: NA
abundance: NA
CDR3nt: TGTGCCACCGGGGGGTCCGGTAAAGGCTATGGCTACACCTTC
CDR3aa: CATGGSGKGYGYTF

j_gene: TRBJ2-5
v_gene: TRBV10-3
d_gene: TRBD2
abundance: NA
CDR3nt: TGTGCCATCAGTGAGTCCGGCGGGGGTGAGACCCAGTACTTC
CDR3aa: CAISESGGGETQYF

j_gene: TRBJ2-7
v_gene: TRBV9
d_gene: TRBD2
abundance: NA
CDR3nt: TGTGCCAGCAGCGTAAGCGGGGACCACGAGCAGTACTTC
CDR3aa: CASSVSGDHEQYF

j_gene: TRBJ2-7
v_gene: TRBV27
d_gene: NA
abundance: NA
CDR3nt: TGTGCCAGCAGTTTAAGGGGGGGACACCGCTACGAGCAGTACTTC
CDR3aa: CASSLRGGHRYEQYF

j_gene: TRBJ1-6
v_gene: TRBV18
d_gene: NA
abundance: NA
CDR3nt: TGTGCCAGCTCACCATCACAGGGAAAGGATTCACCCCTCCACTTT
CDR3aa: CASSPSQGKDSPLHF

j_gene: TRBJ2-7
v_gene: TRBV10-2
d_gene: NA
abundance: NA
CDR3nt: TGCGCCAGCAGTGAGCCCGGGGCCGGCTACGCGCAGTACTTC
CDR3aa: CASSEPGAGYAQYF

j_gene: TRBJ2-5
v_gene: TRBV5-5
d_gene: NA
abundance: once
CDR3nt: TGTGCCAGCAGCTTGGGGTACGAGACCCAGTACTTC
CDR3aa: CASSLGYETQYF

j_gene: TRBJ1-2
v_gene: TRBV4-2
d_gene: NA
abundance: NA
CDR3nt: TGTGCCAGCAGCAATCAGATCGGGACCAACTATGGCTACACCTTC
CDR3aa: CASSNQIGTNYGYTF

j_gene: TRBJ2-5
v_gene: TRBV29-1
d_gene: NA
abundance: NA
CDR3nt: TGCAGCGTTGAGTTCAGGGAAGAGACCCAGTACTTC
CDR3aa: CSVEFREETQYF

j_gene: TRBJ1-2
v_gene: TRBV2
d_gene: NA
abundance: NA
CDR3nt: TGTGCCAGCATCATCCCAATCTGGACAGACAACTATGGCTACACCTTC
CDR3aa: CASIIPIWTDNYGYTF

j_gene: TRBJ2-7
v_gene: TRBV7-2
d_gene: TRBD2
abundance: few
CDR3nt: TGTGCCAGCAGCTTAGCGCCTGGGGGGAGGGACGAGCAGTACTTC
CDR3aa: CASSLAPGGRDEQYF

j_gene: TRBJ2-5
v_gene: TRBV7-2
d_gene: TRBD1
abundance: NA
CDR3nt: TGTGCCAGCAGCGTCCGGACAGGACAAGAGACCCAGTACTTC
CDR3aa: CASSVRTGQETQYF

j_gene: TRBJ1-1
v_gene: TRBV7-9
d_gene: NA
abundance: NA
CDR3nt: TGTGCCAGCAGCTTAACCGGCCACCCAGGCACTGAAGCTTTCTTT
CDR3aa: CASSLTGHPGTEAFF

j_gene: TRBJ1-2
v_gene: TRBV6-1
d_gene: TRBD1
abundance: NA
CDR3nt: TGTGCCAGCAGTGACTGGACAGGGCCTAACTATGGCTACACCTTC
CDR3aa: CASSDWTGPNYGYTF

j_gene: TRBJ1-6
v_gene: TRBV7-2
d_gene: TRBD1
abundance: NA
CDR3nt: TGTGCCAGCAGCGCACGACAGGGTTCTAATTCACCCCTCCACTTT
CDR3aa: CASSARQGSNSPLHF

j_gene: TRBJ2-7
v_gene: TRBV15
d_gene: TRBD1
abundance: NA
CDR3nt: TGTGCCACCCAAAATCCCGGGACAGGGCTCCCCTACGAGCAGTACTTC
CDR3aa: CATQNPGTGLPYEQYF

j_gene: TRBJ2-7
v_gene: TRBV9
d_gene: NA
abundance: NA
CDR3nt: TGTGCCAGCAGCGTCGACATAAGGAGCTCCTACGAGCAGTACTTC
CDR3aa: CASSVDIRSSYEQYF

j_gene: TRBJ1-2
v_gene: TRBV5-1
d_gene: TRBD1
abundance: NA
CDR3nt: TGCGCCAGCAGCCACGGGACAGGGGATAGCTATGGCTACACCTTC
CDR3aa: CASSHGTGDSYGYTF

j_gene: TRBJ2-7
v_gene: TRBV5-1
d_gene: NA
abundance: NA
CDR3nt: TGCGCCAGCAGCGGGGACACTGCCTACGAGCAGTACTTC
CDR3aa: CASSGDTAYEQYF

j_gene: TRBJ1-2
v_gene: TRBV5-1
d_gene: TRBD1
abundance: NA
CDR3nt: TGCGCCAGCAGCCCCCAGGGGGAGCAGAGAGAGGGGTATGGCTACACCTTC
CDR3aa: CASSPQGEQREGYGYTF

j_gene: TRBJ1-1
v_gene: TRBV7-9
d_gene: NA
abundance: NA
CDR3nt: TGTGCCAGCCTGACAGGGAACACTGAAGCTTTCTTT
CDR3aa: CASLTGNTEAFF

j_gene: TRBJ1-3
v_gene: TRBV2
d_gene: NA
abundance: NA
CDR3nt: TGTGCCAGCTTACCTGGAGCAGGGAACACCATATATTTT
CDR3aa: CASLPGAGNTIYF

j_gene: TRBJ2-7
v_gene: TRBV2
d_gene: NA
abundance: NA
CDR3nt: TGTGCCAGCATGGGTGCCTACGAGCAGTACTTC
CDR3aa: CASMGAYEQYF

j_gene: TRBJ2-7
v_gene: TRBV30
d_gene: TRBD1
abundance: NA
CDR3nt: TGTGCCTGGAGTGACCCGGACAGGGGGAAAGAGCAGTACTTC
CDR3aa: CAWSDPDRGKEQYF

j_gene: TRBJ1-2
v_gene: TRBV7-2
d_gene: TRBD1
abundance: NA
CDR3nt: TGTGCCAGCAGCTTAGATCCGGGACAGGCTAACTATGGCTACACCTTC
CDR3aa: CASSLDPGQANYGYTF

j_gene: TRBJ1-5
v_gene: TRBV19
d_gene: NA
abundance: NA
CDR3nt: TGTGCCAGTGCACCTGGGGGGAGCAATCAGCCCCAGCATTTT
CDR3aa: CASAPGGSNQPQHF